The clone carrying this T cell receptor beta chain has only a few counts. The data stem from a study of early T cells in non-severe SARS-CoV-2 infection. Study information: Sequencing input comprised bulk RNA from unsorted whole blood; chain pairing was not available.

In TCRdb, the 5' RACE reads were re-called with MiXCR into one record per CDR3 protein. This table has just under 65,000 distinct CDR3 sequences, around 12% appearing once. This receptor was identified in an adult who was a healthcare worker with PCR-confirmed SARS-CoV-2 infection or an uninfected control (not recorded which). The material sequenced was whole blood.

The CDR3 region has the DNA TGTGCCAGCAGCTCCCACTTGGACGAGCAGTACTTC. Encoded protein: CASSSHLDEQYF. The chain is built from TRBV7-9 and TRBJ2-7; no clear D gene. There are 12 residues in the CDR3. Germline lookup yields CDR1 SEHNR and CDR2 FQNEAQ (reference sequence). V was cut by 4 bases and J by 5 bases, with 9 bases left in between.